This TCR beta chain is from a study of regulatory T cells in long-lasting Graves disease. Time point of the sample: persistent/refractory GD, antithyroid drugs over 5 years with positive TRAb. PBMC RNA was the source of the TCR library. CDR3 regions were amplified by Arm-PCR using iRepertoire HTBI primers to build TCR beta libraries. TCRdb called the multiplex PCR reads again in MiXCR, with one record for every CDR3 protein. The sample carries 400,000 to 500,000 distinct CDR3 sequences, under 25% recorded once. With 4 bases removed from V and 4 bases from J, the gap between germline ends came to 13 bases. The CDR3 is 14 residues long. From germline, CDR1 is SGDLS and CDR2 YYNGEE.

The receptor comes from a female donor with Graves disease. The rearrangement joins TRBV9 to TRBJ2-3; D possibly corresponds to TRBD2 (6 bases). Sample: peripheral blood mononuclear cells (PBMCs), taken when the disease was refractory, from a patient treated with antithyroid drugs. The CDR3 nucleotides read TGTGCCAGCAGCCGCCGCGGCGGGGCAGATACGCAGTATTTT. It specifies CASSRRGGADTQYF. The full variable domain, completed using reference TRBV9 and TRBJ2-3, is DSGVTQTPKHLITATGQRVTLRCSPRSGDLSVYWYQQSLDQGLQFLIQYYNGEERAKGNILERFSAQQFPDLHSELNLSSLELGDSALYFCASSRRGGADTQYFGPGTRLTVL.